This TCR beta chain was identified in a study of blood T cell repertoires in COVID-19. Study-level background: The samples span acute and convalescent COVID-19 from the United States, Italy and Spain.

Profiled with immunoSEQ multiplex PCR; TCRdb holds only in-frame clones, not every one. Among 50,000 to 70,000 clones listed, about nine tenths were seen once. Germline CDR1 KGHSH, CDR2 LQKENI. The ends were cut back, 3 bases at V and 8 bases at J, with 16 bases in the middle. The CDR3 has 14 amino acids. This rearrangement joins TRBV18 to TRBJ1-2, with D uncertain. Material for sequencing was peripheral blood. This TCR came from a woman over 75 with active COVID-19. DNA for the CDR3: TGTGCCAGCTCACCCAAACGGGGATCTTTCGGCTACACCTTC. It codes for CASSPKRGSFGYTF.